The clone carrying this TCR beta chain came up once. This CDR3 comprises 16 residues. V was shortened by 2 bases and J by 9 bases, with 20 bases between the two germline ends. Germline CDR1 and CDR2: MNHNS and SASEGT. Repertoires were generated with immunoSEQ multiplex PCR, while TCRdb's copy carries only in-frame clones and drops some. Among 90,000 to 130,000 clones, almost 90% were seen once, and the ten largest hold approximately 0.35%. The data originate from a study of Tregs in tolerant kidney transplant recipients. The origin of this receptor is a human donor who received a combined kidney and bone marrow transplant. Material: CD4+ T cells from blood, obtained before the transplant. The genes are TRBV6-1 and TRBJ1-5; a weak D match, TRBD1 (6 bases). The CDR3 loop is CASSEFGTQDIRPQHF. Here the CDR3 DNA reads TGTGCCAGCAGTGAATTTGGGACACAGGATATACGGCCCCAGCATTTT.